A single sample is the source of the 5 T cell receptor beta chains below, sequenced in a study of blood T cell repertoires in COVID-19. The repertoire was sequenced with immunoSEQ multiplex PCR; TCRdb's copy has only in-frame clones and lacks some. The repertoire holds about 400,000 clones, with 85% to 90% as singletons. Sequencing input: peripheral blood. The source is a human donor in a cohort sampled during active COVID-19.

Turning to this clone: Other DNA sequences in the sample encode the same CDR3. This sequence joins TRBV12-3 or TRBV12-4 and TRBJ1-1, with D uncertain. CDR3 length equals 13 residues. With 6 bases removed from V and 1 base from J, the gap between germline ends came to 9 bases. The CDR3 spells CASSLMRNTEAFF. For the CDR3, the DNA is TGTGCCAGCAGCTTAATGCGGAACACTGAAGCTTTCTTT.

The chain links TRBV7-3 to TRBJ1-6; possibly TRBD1 for D (6 bases). V was shortened by 1 base and J by 7 bases, with 11 bases between the two germline ends. In germline, CDR1 is SGHTA, CDR2 FQGTGA. This CDR3 contains 15 residues. The CDR3 DNA reads TGTGCCAGCAGCTTAAACAGGGCAGACAATTCACCCCTCCACTTT. It codes for CASSLNRADNSPLHF.

The genes are TRBV7-3 and TRBJ2-1; TRBD2 matches 12 bases. V shed 3 bases and J 7 bases; nucleotides not matched to a gene: 4. The CDR3 contains 15 residues. Germline lookup yields CDR1 SGHTA and CDR2 FQGTGA. CDR3 sequence (DNA): TGTGCCAGCAGCTTGACTAGCGGGAGTCGTAATGAGCAGTTCTTC. Its translation is CASSLTSGSRNEQFF.

As concerns this clone: This sample includes further DNA sequences coding for the same CDR3. The chain is built from TRBV9 and TRBJ1-1; 8 bases are shared with TRBD1. The junction had 1 base not matched to a gene; V was cut back by 0 bases and J by 0 bases. CDR3 length: 15 amino acids. Germline CDR1 and CDR2: SGDLS and YYNGEE. The CDR3 DNA reads TGTGCCAGCAGCGTAGGACAGGGGATGAACACTGAAGCTTTCTTT. This translates into CASSVGQGMNTEAFF.

The V and J genes are TRBV6-1 and TRBJ2-2; D might be TRBD1 (6 bases). Trimming took 4 bases from V and 0 from J, leaving 21 bases between them. From germline, CDR1 is MNHNS and CDR2 SASEGT. The CDR3 consists of 19 residues. Here the CDR3 reads CASSGNSYTGRANTGELFF. CDR3 bases: TGTGCCAGCAGTGGGAATTCTTATACAGGGCGGGCGAACACCGGGGAGCTGTTTTTT.